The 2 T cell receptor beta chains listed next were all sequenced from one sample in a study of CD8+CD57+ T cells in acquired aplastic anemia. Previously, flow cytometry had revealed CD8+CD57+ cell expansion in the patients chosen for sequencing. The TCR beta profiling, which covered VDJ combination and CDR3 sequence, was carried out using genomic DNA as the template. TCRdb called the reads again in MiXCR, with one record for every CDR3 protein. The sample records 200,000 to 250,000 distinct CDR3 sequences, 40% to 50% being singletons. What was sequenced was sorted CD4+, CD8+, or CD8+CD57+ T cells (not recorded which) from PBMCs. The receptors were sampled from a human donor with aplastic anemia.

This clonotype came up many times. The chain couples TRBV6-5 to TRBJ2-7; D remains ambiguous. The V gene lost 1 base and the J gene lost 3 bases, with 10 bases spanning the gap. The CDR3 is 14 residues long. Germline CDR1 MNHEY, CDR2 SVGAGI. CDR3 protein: CASSYLAGDYEQYF. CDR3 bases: TGTGCCAGCAGTTACTTGGCAGGTGACTACGAGCAGTACTTC.

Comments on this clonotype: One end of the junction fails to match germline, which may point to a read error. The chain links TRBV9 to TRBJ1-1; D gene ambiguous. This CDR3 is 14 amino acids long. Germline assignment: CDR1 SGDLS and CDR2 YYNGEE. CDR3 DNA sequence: TGTGCCAGCAGCGTAGGTTCGGAGAACACTGAAGCTTCCTTT. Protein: CASSVGSENTEASF.